These 31 T cell receptor beta chains were all obtained from the same sample, sequenced in a study of CD8 T cell repertoires and HIV-1 epitope variants. Clones were sequenced by immunoSEQ multiplex PCR, and TCRdb holds only the in-frame ones, with some missing. Seen here are under 100,000 clones, more than 65% observed once, and the top ten hold roughly 25%. Sequencing used uncultured baseline CD8+ T cells from peripheral blood mononuclear cells (PBMCs). These receptors were taken from a male donor with HIV.

The gene calls are TRBV7-2 and TRBJ2-7; TRBD1 might be the D (8 bases). Per germline, CDR1 SGHTA and CDR2 FQGNSA. The V end lost 2 bases, the J end lost 0 bases, and 17 bases lay between the germline ends. The CDR3 has 17 residues. CDR3 coding DNA: TGTGCCAGCAGCTTACGGGGAAACAGGGGGGGCTCCTACGAGCAGTACTTC. Its translation is CASSLRGNRGGSYEQYF.

The chain has TRBV7-9 and TRBJ2-3; 12 nucleotides agree with TRBD1. The germline V gene has CDR1 SEHNR and CDR2 FQNEAQ (reference sequence). J was trimmed by 9 bases and V by 1 base; bases with no gene match: 5. CDR3 length: 15 amino acids. CDR3 residues: CASSLVGTGGVTQYF. The CDR3 region has the DNA TGTGCCAGCAGCTTAGTCGGGACAGGGGGCGTCACGCAGTATTTT.

The J gene is TRBJ1-1, the V gene TRBV6-5, with 7 bases aligning to TRBD1. The CDR3 consists of 14 residues. Germline lookup yields CDR1 MNHEY and CDR2 SVGAGI. J gave up 8 bases and V 0 bases, and 6 bases lay outside the gene matches. For the CDR3, the DNA is TGTGCCAGCAGTTACTCACCGGGACAGCCGGAAGCTTTCTTT. Its protein product is CASSYSPGQPEAFF.

The chain joins TRBV9 to TRBJ1-1; 7 nucleotides agree with TRBD1. V dropped 3 bases and J dropped 0; count of bases not matched to a gene: 5. The CDR3 sequence is 15 residues long. Per germline, CDR1 SGDLS and CDR2 YYNGEE. The CDR3 region is CASSEGDSMNTEAFF. DNA of the CDR3: TGTGCCAGCAGCGAAGGGGACAGCATGAACACTGAAGCTTTCTTT.

The V and J genes are TRBV6-1 and TRBJ1-5; D remains unclear. The length of the CDR3 is 17 residues. CDR1 is MNHNS and CDR2 is SASEGT in the germline V gene. The germline V and J ends were trimmed by 0 bases and 5 bases, with 17 bases remaining between them. For the CDR3, the DNA is TGTGCCAGCAGTGAAGCGGTTCAAACTAAACTCCATCAGCCCCAGCATTTT. The encoded protein is CASSEAVQTKLHQPQHF.

Regarding this clone: The junction departs from germline at one end; a sequencing error may be responsible. The chain recombines TRBV7-7 with TRBJ1-3, with 7 bases that match TRBD1. Germline CDR1 reads SSHAT; CDR2 reads FNYEAQ (reference sequence). CDR3 length: 14 amino acids. The CDR3 nucleotides read TGTGCTAGCAGCTTAGGGACAGACGGAAACACCATATATTTT. Translating it yields CASSLGTDGNTIYF.

This rearrangement joins TRBV15 to TRBJ1-2; D gene ambiguous. The V end was cut by 0 bases, the J end by 4 bases, with 15 bases between. The germline V gene encodes CDR1 LNHNV and CDR2 YYDKDF (reference sequence). This CDR3 region has 16 residues. This CDR3 is CATSREIEILGYGYTF. The CDR3 DNA reads TGTGCCACCAGCAGAGAGATAGAGATACTCGGCTATGGCTACACCTTC.

The chain joins TRBV10-2 to TRBJ2-7; TRBD2 agrees at 10 bases. Germline loops: CDR1 WSHSY, CDR2 SAAADI. V shed 6 bases, J shed 5 bases, and the junction held 4 bases outside the gene matches. The CDR3 extends over 13 amino acids. The CDR3 loop is CASRVAGGNEQYF. CDR3 coding DNA: TGCGCCAGCAGGGTAGCGGGAGGAAACGAGCAGTACTTC.

The chain combines TRBV7-9 with TRBJ2-1, with D possibly TRBD2 on 7 matching bases. The CDR3 has 16 amino acids. The germline V gene encodes CDR1 SEHNR and CDR2 FQNEAQ (reference sequence). Trimming took 0 bases from V and 7 from J, leaving 16 bases between them. The CDR3: CASSLAGGPVGNEQFF. Written as DNA, the CDR3 is TGTGCCAGCAGCTTAGCGGGGGGGCCTGTCGGGAATGAGCAGTTCTTC. Filled out from reference TRBV7-9 and TRBJ2-1, the complete variable domain reads DTGVSQNPRHKITKRGQNVTFRCDPISEHNRLYWYRQTLGQGPEFLTYFQNEAQLEKSRLLSDRFSAERPKGSFSTLEIQRTEQGDSAMYLCASSLAGGPVGNEQFFGPGTRLTVL.

The rearrangement uses TRBV19 and TRBJ2-7; 8 bases align to TRBD1. Germline CDR1 is LNHDA and CDR2 is SQIVND (reference sequence). J was trimmed by 4 bases and V by 0 bases; bases with no gene match: 8. The CDR3 is 16 residues long. The CDR3 DNA sequence: TGTGCCAGTAGTATAGATCTCCAGGGGGCTTTGTACGAGCAGTACTTC. This translates into CASSIDLQGALYEQYF.

This chain connects TRBV4-1 to TRBJ1-5; D might be TRBD1 (6 bases). Trimming pared 0 bases from V and 2 bases from J, leaving 8 bases between. This CDR3 is built from 15 residues. Germline loops: CDR1 MGHRA, CDR2 YSYEKL. CDR3 sequence (DNA): TGCGCCAGCAGCCAAGATCCAGGGGGCAATCAGCCCCAGCATTTT. Its protein product is CASSQDPGGNQPQHF.

There are a few counts of this clone. The V gene is TRBV7-2, the J gene TRBJ2-7; D gene uncertain. Germline assignment: CDR1 SGHTA and CDR2 FQGNSA. The germline V and J ends were trimmed by 8 bases and 0 bases, with 14 bases remaining between them. The CDR3 runs 14 residues. This chain's CDR3 is CASSLGSHSYEQYF. CDR3 bases: TGTGCCAGCTCCCTAGGCTCACACTCCTACGAGCAGTACTTC.

This clone was seen a handful of times. The rearrangement joins TRBV19 to TRBJ1-5, with 8 bases lining up with TRBD1. The CDR3 has 17 residues. Germline CDR1 LNHDA, CDR2 SQIVND (reference sequence). The V segment lost 0 bases and the J segment 7 bases; nucleotides outside the gene matches: 11. The CDR3 DNA follows: TGTGCCAGTAGTATAGATGTCCGGACAGGGCGGGCACAGCCCCAGCATTTT. As protein: CASSIDVRTGRAQPQHF.

The chain uses TRBV15 and TRBJ2-7; 7 nucleotides match TRBD2. CDR3 size: 15 residues. Germline V gives CDR1 LNHNV, CDR2 YYDKDF (reference sequence). Trimming at V came to 5 bases and at J to 0 bases, leaving 7 bases not matched to a gene. CDR3 region: CATSASRGNSYEQYF. CDR3 in DNA: TGTGCCACCAGCGCTTCGCGGGGGAACTCCTACGAGCAGTACTTC.

V usage is TRBV19 and J usage is TRBJ1-2; D call uncertain. This CDR3 contains 14 residues. CDR1 and CDR2 from the germline V gene are LNHDA and SQIVND (reference sequence). The V gene lost 5 bases and the J gene lost 1 base, with 11 bases spanning the gap. The CDR3 bases are TGTGCCAGTAGTCCGGCCAGCTTTAACTATGGCTACACCTTC. Translated, it gives CASSPASFNYGYTF.

J is TRBJ2-7 and V is TRBV29-1; TRBD1 aligns across 9 bases. Germline loops: CDR1 SQVTM, CDR2 ANQGSEA. The CDR3 has 14 amino acids. J was trimmed by 6 bases and V by 1 base; bases with no gene match: 7. In nucleotides, the CDR3 is TGCAGCGTTGAAGGTAGGACAGGGGCGGGCGAGCAGTACTTC. Translating gives CSVEGRTGAGEQYF.

V and J are TRBV5-1 and TRBJ2-3; D uncertain. Germline V gene lookup returns CDR1 SGHRS and CDR2 YFSETQ. V gave up 0 bases and J gave up 5 bases, with 13 bases separating them. CDR3 length: 15 residues. The CDR3 reads CASSLVAAKGDTQYF. The DNA for the CDR3 is TGCGCCAGCAGCTTGGTTGCGGCGAAGGGAGATACGCAGTATTTT.

This clone came up a few times. The rearrangement joins TRBV4-3 to TRBJ2-5; no clear D gene. The CDR3 length is 15 residues. The germline V and J ends were trimmed by 1 base and 4 bases, with 13 bases remaining between them. The germline V gene encodes CDR1 LGHNA and CDR2 YSLEER. In DNA form, the CDR3 reads TGCGCCAGCAGCCAAGGGTGGGAAAGAGGAGAGACCCAGTACTTC. The encoded protein is CASSQGWERGETQYF.

V is TRBV5-1 and J is TRBJ1-1; D ambiguous. V was trimmed by 2 bases and J by 0 bases, leaving 17 bases between them. The CDR3 sequence is 17 residues long. CDR1 is SGHRS and CDR2 is YFSETQ in the germline V gene. In nucleotides, the CDR3 is TGCGCCAGCAGCTTTAGGGTGCGAGAAAGGATGAACACTGAAGCTTTCTTT. It codes for CASSFRVRERMNTEAFF.

This clone is a singleton in its sample. This chain joins TRBV5-5 and TRBJ2-3; D remains unclear. The CDR3 sequence is 14 residues long. V was shortened by 0 bases and J by 1 base, with 6 bases between the two germline ends. Germline-derived CDR1 and CDR2 are SGHKS and YYEKEE (reference sequence). The DNA for the CDR3 is TGTGCCAGCAGCTTGGAACTCCGCACAGATACGCAGTATTTT. The encoded protein is CASSLELRTDTQYF. Drawing the rest from reference TRBV5-5 and TRBJ2-3, the complete variable domain is DAGVTQSPTHLIKTRGQQVTLRCSPISGHKSVSWYQQVLGQGPQFIFQYYEKEERGRGNFPDRFSARQFPNYSSELNVNALLLGDSALYLCASSLELRTDTQYFGPGTRLTVL.

This rearrangement joins TRBV7-6 to TRBJ2-3; D not resolved. Deletions cut 3 bases from V and 4 bases from J, with 11 bases between. This CDR3 spans 14 amino acids. Germline V CDR1 and CDR2: SGHVS, FNYEAQ. DNA of the CDR3: TGTGCCAGCAGCTTGGCAGCGACCCCAGATACGCAGTATTTT. Translating it yields CASSLAATPDTQYF.

The table lists this clone with a count of one. The chain has TRBV19 and TRBJ1-1; D possibly corresponds to TRBD1 (5 bases). V lost 0 bases to trimming and J lost 1 base, with 9 bases between them. This CDR3 is built from 15 residues. CDR1 and CDR2 from the germline V gene are LNHDA and SQIVND (reference sequence). The CDR3 spells CASSIEQAKNTEAFF. The CDR3 DNA is TGTGCCAGTAGTATAGAACAGGCAAAGAACACTGAAGCTTTCTTT.

This chain joins TRBV9 and TRBJ2-2, with unresolved D. Trimming shortened V by 0 bases and J by 4 bases, and 16 bases separated the two germline ends. This CDR3 has 17 residues. Germline assignment: CDR1 SGDLS and CDR2 YYNGEE. The CDR3: CASSVDPDVTVTGELFF. The CDR3 DNA reads TGTGCCAGCAGCGTAGACCCGGATGTGACCGTCACCGGGGAGCTGTTTTTT.

The DNA of the CDR3 is TGCGCCAGCAGCTCCCGCCAGGGGGATAGATTGAACACTGAAGCTTTCTTT. As protein: CASSSRQGDRLNTEAFF. The gene calls are TRBV5-1 and TRBJ1-1; 7 nucleotides match TRBD1. Germline lookup yields CDR1 SGHRS and CDR2 YFSETQ. The CDR3 runs 17 residues. Trimming took 3 bases from V and 0 from J; bases not matched to a gene: 11.

This chain uses TRBV29-1 with TRBJ1-6; no firm D call. V was shortened by 2 bases and J by 12 bases, with 14 bases between the two germline ends. Looked up from germline, CDR1 is SQVTM and CDR2 is ANQGSEA. The CDR3 consists of 13 residues. The CDR3 DNA reads as TGCAGCGTTGAAAGGGCGCCGGGAGAACCCCTCCACTTT. This codes for CSVERAPGEPLHF. The full variable domain, in which reference TRBV29-1 and TRBJ1-6 provide the parts outside the CDR3, is SAVISQKPSRDICQRGTSLTIQCQVDSQVTMMFWYRQQPGQSLTLIATANQGSEATYESGFVIDKFPISRPNLTFSTLTVSNMSPEDSSIYLCSVERAPGEPLHFGNGTRLTVT.

V is TRBV9 and J is TRBJ1-1; no clear D. The germline V and J ends were trimmed by 5 bases and 7 bases, with 15 bases remaining between them. CDR3 length: 13 residues. Germline CDR1 reads SGDLS; CDR2 reads YYNGEE. The CDR3 here is CASRPRRTSEAFF. DNA of the CDR3: TGTGCCAGCAGACCCAGGAGAACAAGTGAAGCTTTCTTT.

This clone has a single count. The CDR3 DNA reads as TGTGCCAGCAGCCACAGACAGGGGTTTACAGATACGCAGTATTTT. Amino acids: CASSHRQGFTDTQYF. This chain connects TRBV28 to TRBJ2-3; 8 bases fit TRBD1. Germline CDR1 is MDHEN and CDR2 is SYDVKM. The CDR3 totals 15 residues. The J segment lost 3 bases and the V segment lost 6 bases, leaving 8 bases of the junction unmatched.

This rearrangement joins TRBV9 to TRBJ2-3; D possibly corresponds to TRBD2 (5 bases). This CDR3 is built from 14 residues. Trimming shortened V by 2 bases and J by 4 bases, and 11 bases separated the two germline ends. Germline-derived CDR1 and CDR2 are SGDLS and YYNGEE. The DNA for the CDR3 is TGTGCCAGCAGCGTTCGGGGTTTGGCAGATACGCAGTATTTT. Translation gives CASSVRGLADTQYF.

The J gene is TRBJ1-1, the V gene TRBV6-5; TRBD1 is a possible D gene (6 bases). V dropped 0 bases and J dropped 5 bases, with 13 bases sitting between them. The CDR3 is 15 residues long. Per the germline V gene, CDR1 is MNHEY and CDR2 is SVGAGI. CDR3 nucleotide sequence: TGTGCCAGCAGTTACTCGATTGGGGGGGCGACTGAAGCTTTCTTT. This gives the protein CASSYSIGGATEAFF.

The J gene is TRBJ2-2, the V gene TRBV30; D possibly uses TRBD1 or TRBD2 (5 bases each). This CDR3 comprises 15 residues. Trimming took off 2 bases at V and 5 bases at J, with 15 bases between the two ends. Germline CDR1 and CDR2: GTSNPN and SVGIG (reference sequence). CDR3: CAWSFPGTRTGELFF. The CDR3 bases are TGTGCCTGGAGTTTCCCCGGGACCAGGACCGGGGAGCTGTTTTTT.

The chain links TRBV5-8 to TRBJ2-6; D not certain. V was cut by 4 bases and J by 8 bases, with 10 bases left in between. CDR3 length: 13 residues. Germline CDR1 and CDR2: SGHTS and YDEGEE. This CDR3 reads CASSPLVTNVLTF. The CDR3 nucleotides read TGTGCCAGCAGCCCGCTTGTGACCAACGTCCTGACTTTC.